Listed below are T cell receptor beta chains from one sample, sequenced in a study of shared clonotypes between healthy human individuals. Data came from immunoSEQ multiplex PCR; TCRdb stores just in-frame clones and leaves some out. This table has more than 1,200,000 clones, 98% appearing once. The sequencing sample was made of naive CD4+ T cells sorted from blood. The source is a man under 40 in good health. Each CDR3 is given with its conserved first and last residue. Fields, in order: CDR3 protein, CDR3 DNA, J gene, V gene, D gene, clone size. A D gene is named only where the DNA matches it firmly. Clone size is given for some rows only: seen once, a few or many times, or a class if the clone is expanded.

cdr3_aa: CASSTDVYNEQFF
cdr3_nt: TGCGCCAGCAGCACGGACGTATACAATGAGCAGTTCTTC
j_call: TRBJ2-1
v_call: TRBV5-1
d_call: NA
clone_size: NA

cdr3_aa: CASSSHSYEQYF
cdr3_nt: TGTGCCAGTAGTTCTCACTCATACGAGCAGTACTTC
j_call: TRBJ2-7
v_call: TRBV19
d_call: NA
clone_size: NA

cdr3_aa: CASSVGATDEGEQYF
cdr3_nt: TGTGCCAGCAGCGTAGGGGCTACGGATGAGGGCGAGCAGTACTTC
j_call: TRBJ2-7
v_call: TRBV9
d_call: NA
clone_size: NA

cdr3_aa: CASSHRGPLYEQYF
cdr3_nt: TGTGCCAGCAGCCACCGGGGACCCCTCTACGAGCAGTACTTC
j_call: TRBJ2-7
v_call: TRBV5-4
d_call: NA
clone_size: NA

cdr3_aa: CASRITYEQYF
cdr3_nt: TGTGCCAGCAGAATCACCTACGAGCAGTACTTC
j_call: TRBJ2-7
v_call: TRBV6-1
d_call: NA
clone_size: once

cdr3_aa: CATSTRTHHTQYF
cdr3_nt: TGTGCCACCAGCACACGGACCCACCACACGCAGTATTTT
j_call: TRBJ2-3
v_call: TRBV15
d_call: NA
clone_size: NA

cdr3_aa: CASSGRGPYEQYF
cdr3_nt: TGTGCCAGCAGTGGTAGGGGACCCTACGAGCAGTACTTC
j_call: TRBJ2-7
v_call: TRBV2
d_call: NA
clone_size: NA

cdr3_aa: CASGGDPGGGNTIYF
cdr3_nt: TGTGCCAGCGGGGGGGACCCAGGGGGCGGAAACACCATATATTTT
j_call: TRBJ1-3
v_call: TRBV25-1
d_call: TRBD1
clone_size: NA

cdr3_aa: CASSLVGGRATDTQYF
cdr3_nt: TGTGCCAGCAGCTTAGTTGGGGGGAGGGCGACAGATACGCAGTATTTT
j_call: TRBJ2-3
v_call: TRBV7-6
d_call: TRBD2
clone_size: NA

cdr3_aa: CASSPAGSYEQYF
cdr3_nt: TGTGCCAGCAGCCCCGCTGGGTCCTACGAGCAGTACTTC
j_call: TRBJ2-7
v_call: TRBV7-9
d_call: NA
clone_size: NA

cdr3_aa: CASSPPSLYEQYF
cdr3_nt: TGTGCCAGCTCACCCCCTAGCCTATACGAGCAGTACTTC
j_call: TRBJ2-7
v_call: TRBV18
d_call: NA
clone_size: NA

cdr3_aa: CASSVEGLDSEQYF
cdr3_nt: TGTGCCAGCAGCGTTGAGGGACTCGACTCCGAGCAGTACTTC
j_call: TRBJ2-7
v_call: TRBV9
d_call: NA
clone_size: NA

cdr3_aa: CASSLGQRETQYF
cdr3_nt: TGTGCCAGCAGCCTTGGACAGCGGGAGACCCAGTACTTC
j_call: TRBJ2-5
v_call: TRBV7-8
d_call: NA
clone_size: NA

cdr3_aa: CATSSQLERSTGELFF
cdr3_nt: TGTGCCACCAGCAGCCAACTAGAGCGGTCTACCGGGGAGCTGTTTTTT
j_call: TRBJ2-2
v_call: TRBV15
d_call: NA
clone_size: NA

cdr3_aa: CASSQDDRGPDTQYF
cdr3_nt: TGCGCCAGCAGCCAAGACGACAGGGGCCCAGATACGCAGTATTTT
j_call: TRBJ2-3
v_call: TRBV4-3
d_call: TRBD1
clone_size: NA